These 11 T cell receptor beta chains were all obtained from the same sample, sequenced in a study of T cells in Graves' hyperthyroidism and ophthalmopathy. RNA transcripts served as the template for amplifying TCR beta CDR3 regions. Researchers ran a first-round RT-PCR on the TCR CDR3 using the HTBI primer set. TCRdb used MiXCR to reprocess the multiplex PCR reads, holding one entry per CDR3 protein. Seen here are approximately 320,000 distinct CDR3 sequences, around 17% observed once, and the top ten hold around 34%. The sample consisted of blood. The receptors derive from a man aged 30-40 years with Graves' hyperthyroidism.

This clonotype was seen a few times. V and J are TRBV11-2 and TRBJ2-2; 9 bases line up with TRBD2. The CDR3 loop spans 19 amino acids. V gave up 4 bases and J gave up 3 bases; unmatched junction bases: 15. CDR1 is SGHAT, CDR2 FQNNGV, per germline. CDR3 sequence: CASSSPGGLTSGHTGELFF. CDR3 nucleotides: TGTGCCAGCAGCTCTCCCGGGGGGTTGACTAGCGGACACACCGGGGAGCTGTTTTTT. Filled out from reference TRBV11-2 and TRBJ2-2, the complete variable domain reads EAGVAQSPRYKIIEKRQSVAFWCNPISGHATLYWYQQILGQGPKLLIQFQNNGVVDDSQLPKDRFSAERLKGVDSTLKIQPAKLEDSAVYLCASSSPGGLTSGHTGELFFGEGSRLTVL.

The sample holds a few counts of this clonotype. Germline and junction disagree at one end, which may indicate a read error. The CDR3 DNA follows: TGTGCCTGGAGTACGGACACGAACAATGAGCGGTTCTTC. Protein: CAWSTDTNNERFF. This chain uses TRBV30 with TRBJ2-1, with D possibly matching TRBD1 (5 bases). Germline CDR1 reads GTSNPN; CDR2 reads SVGIG (reference sequence). The CDR3 has 13 residues.

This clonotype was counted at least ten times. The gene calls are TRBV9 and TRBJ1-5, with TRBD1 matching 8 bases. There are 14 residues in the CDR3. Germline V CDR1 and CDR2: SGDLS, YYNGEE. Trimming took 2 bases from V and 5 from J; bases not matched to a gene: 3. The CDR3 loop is CASSVGQGYQPQHF. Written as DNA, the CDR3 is TGTGCCAGCAGCGTCGGACAGGGCTATCAGCCCCAGCATTTT.

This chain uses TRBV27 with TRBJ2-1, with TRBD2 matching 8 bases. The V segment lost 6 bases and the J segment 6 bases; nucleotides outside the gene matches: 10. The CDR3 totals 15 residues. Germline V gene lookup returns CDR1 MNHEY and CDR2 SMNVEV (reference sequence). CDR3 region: CASSLGTRWGNEQFF. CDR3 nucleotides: TGTGCCAGCAGCCTCGGGACTAGGTGGGGCAATGAGCAGTTCTTC.

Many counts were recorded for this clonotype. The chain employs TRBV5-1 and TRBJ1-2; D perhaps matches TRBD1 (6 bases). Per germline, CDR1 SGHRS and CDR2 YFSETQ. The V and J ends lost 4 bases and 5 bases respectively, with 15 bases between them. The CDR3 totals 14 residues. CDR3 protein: CASSTPGAGYGYTF. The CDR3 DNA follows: TGCGCCAGCAGCACTCCGGGGGCGGGATATGGCTACACCTTC.

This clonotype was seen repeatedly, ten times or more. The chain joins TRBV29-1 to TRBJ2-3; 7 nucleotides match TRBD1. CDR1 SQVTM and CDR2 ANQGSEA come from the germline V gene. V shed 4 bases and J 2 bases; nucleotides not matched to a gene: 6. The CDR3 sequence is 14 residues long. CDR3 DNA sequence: TGCAGCGTTGTAGGGGACAGCCCCACAGATACGCAGTATTTT. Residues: CSVVGDSPTDTQYF.

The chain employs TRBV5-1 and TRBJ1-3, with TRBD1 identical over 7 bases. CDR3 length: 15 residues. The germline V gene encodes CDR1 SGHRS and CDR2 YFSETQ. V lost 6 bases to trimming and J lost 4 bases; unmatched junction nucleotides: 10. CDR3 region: CASTFAGTEGNTIYF. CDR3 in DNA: TGCGCCAGCACCTTCGCCGGGACAGAAGGAAACACCATATATTTT.

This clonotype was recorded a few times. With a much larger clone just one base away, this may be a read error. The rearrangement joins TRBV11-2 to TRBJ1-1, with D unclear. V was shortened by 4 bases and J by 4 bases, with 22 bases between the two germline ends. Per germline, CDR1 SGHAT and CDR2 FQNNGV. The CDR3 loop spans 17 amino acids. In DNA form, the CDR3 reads TGTGCCAGCAGCTCCCACCCCACCACCTACACGAGCACTGAAGCTTTCTTT. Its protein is CASSSHPTTYTSTEAFF.

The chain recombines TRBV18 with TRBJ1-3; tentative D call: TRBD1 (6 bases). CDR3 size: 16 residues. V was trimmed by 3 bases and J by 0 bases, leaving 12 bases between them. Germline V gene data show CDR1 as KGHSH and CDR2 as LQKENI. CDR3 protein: CASSPNQGNSGNTIYF. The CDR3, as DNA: TGTGCCAGCTCACCGAACCAGGGGAACTCTGGAAACACCATATATTTT.

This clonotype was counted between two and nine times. The CDR3 sequence is CASSYGTGADEQYF. CDR3 bases: TGTGCCAGCAGCTATGGGACAGGGGCCGACGAGCAGTACTTC. V and J are TRBV7-6 and TRBJ2-7; TRBD1 agrees at 10 bases. Trimming at V came to 4 bases and at J to 5 bases, leaving 5 bases not matched to a gene. The CDR3 runs to 14 residues. Germline CDR1 SGHVS, CDR2 FNYEAQ. Drawing the rest from reference TRBV7-6 and TRBJ2-7, the complete variable domain is GAGVSQSPRYKVTKRGQDVALRCDPISGHVSLYWYRQALGQGPEFLTYFNYEAQQDKSGLPNDRFSAERPEGSISTLTIQRTEQRDSAMYRCASSYGTGADEQYFGPGTRLTVT.

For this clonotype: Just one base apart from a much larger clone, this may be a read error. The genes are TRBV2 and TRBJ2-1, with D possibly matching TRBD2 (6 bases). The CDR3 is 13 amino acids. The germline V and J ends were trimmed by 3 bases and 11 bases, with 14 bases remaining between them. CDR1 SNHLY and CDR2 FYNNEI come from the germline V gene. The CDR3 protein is CASSDLWREKQFF. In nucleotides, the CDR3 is TGTGCCAGCAGTGATTTATGGAGGGAGAAGCAGTTCTTC.